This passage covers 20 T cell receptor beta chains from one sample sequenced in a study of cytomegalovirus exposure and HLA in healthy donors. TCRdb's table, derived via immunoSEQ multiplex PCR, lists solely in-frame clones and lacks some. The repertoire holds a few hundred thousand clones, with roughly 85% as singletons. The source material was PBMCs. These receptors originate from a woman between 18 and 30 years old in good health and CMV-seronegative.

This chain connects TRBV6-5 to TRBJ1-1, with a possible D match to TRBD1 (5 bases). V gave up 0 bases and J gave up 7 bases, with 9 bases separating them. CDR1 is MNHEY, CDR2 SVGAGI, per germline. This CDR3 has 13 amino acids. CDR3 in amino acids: CASSYSEQGEAFF. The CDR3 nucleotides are TGTGCCAGCAGTTACTCAGAGCAGGGTGAAGCTTTCTTT.

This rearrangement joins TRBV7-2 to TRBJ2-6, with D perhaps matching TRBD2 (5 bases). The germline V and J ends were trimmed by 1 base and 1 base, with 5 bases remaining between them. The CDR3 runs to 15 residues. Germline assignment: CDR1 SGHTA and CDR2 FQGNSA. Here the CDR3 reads CASSLGLSGANVLTF. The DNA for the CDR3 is TGTGCCAGCAGCTTAGGACTATCTGGGGCCAACGTCCTGACTTTC.

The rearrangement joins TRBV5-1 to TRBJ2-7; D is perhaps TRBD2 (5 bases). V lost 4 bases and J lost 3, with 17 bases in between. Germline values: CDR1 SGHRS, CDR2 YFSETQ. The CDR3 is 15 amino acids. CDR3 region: CASSPVEVAGYEQYF. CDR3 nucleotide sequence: TGCGCCAGCAGCCCAGTGGAGGTTGCCGGCTACGAGCAGTACTTC.

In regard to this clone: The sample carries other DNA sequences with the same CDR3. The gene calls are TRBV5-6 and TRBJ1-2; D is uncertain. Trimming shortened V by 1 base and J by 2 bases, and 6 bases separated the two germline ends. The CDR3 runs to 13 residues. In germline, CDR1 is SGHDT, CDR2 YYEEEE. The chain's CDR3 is CASSLSGNYGYTF. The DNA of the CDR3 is TGTGCCAGCAGCTTGTCCGGGAACTATGGCTACACCTTC.

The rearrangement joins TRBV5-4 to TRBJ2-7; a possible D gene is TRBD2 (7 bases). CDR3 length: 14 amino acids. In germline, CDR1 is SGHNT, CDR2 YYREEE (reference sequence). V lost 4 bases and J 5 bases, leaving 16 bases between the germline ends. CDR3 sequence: CASSPDSREDEQYF. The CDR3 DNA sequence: TGTGCCAGCAGCCCGGACAGCCGGGAGGACGAGCAGTACTTC.

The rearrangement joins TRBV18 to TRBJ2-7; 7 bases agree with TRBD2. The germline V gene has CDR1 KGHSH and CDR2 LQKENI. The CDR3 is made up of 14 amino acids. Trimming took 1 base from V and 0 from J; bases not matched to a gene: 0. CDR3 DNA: TGTGCCAGCTCACCACGGACTAGCTCCTACGAGCAGTACTTC. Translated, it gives CASSPRTSSYEQYF.

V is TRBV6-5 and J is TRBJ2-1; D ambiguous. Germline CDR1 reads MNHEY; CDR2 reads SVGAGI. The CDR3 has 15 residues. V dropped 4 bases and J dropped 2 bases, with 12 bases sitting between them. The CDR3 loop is CASSLYDTAYNEQFF. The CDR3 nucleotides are TGTGCCAGCAGTTTGTACGACACAGCCTACAATGAGCAGTTCTTC.

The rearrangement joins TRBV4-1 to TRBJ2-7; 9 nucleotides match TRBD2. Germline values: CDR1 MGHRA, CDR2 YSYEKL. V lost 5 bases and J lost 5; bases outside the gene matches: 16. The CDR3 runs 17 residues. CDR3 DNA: TGCGCCAGCAGCGCCGGACCTGGCGGGAGGGCCTACCACGAGCAGTACTTC. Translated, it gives CASSAGPGGRAYHEQYF.

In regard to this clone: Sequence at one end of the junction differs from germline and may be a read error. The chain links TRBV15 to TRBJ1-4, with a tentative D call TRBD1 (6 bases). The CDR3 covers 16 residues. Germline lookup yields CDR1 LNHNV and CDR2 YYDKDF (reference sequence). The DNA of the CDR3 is TGTGCCTCCAGGGGCCCAAACACAGGCCGCGTTGGAAAACTGTTTTTT. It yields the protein CASRGPNTGRVGKLFF.

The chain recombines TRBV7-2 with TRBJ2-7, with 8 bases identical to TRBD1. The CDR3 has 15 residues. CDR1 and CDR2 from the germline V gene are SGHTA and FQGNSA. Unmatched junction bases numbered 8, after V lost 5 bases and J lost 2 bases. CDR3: CASSASGQVTYEQYF. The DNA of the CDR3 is TGTGCCAGCAGCGCATCGGGACAGGTTACCTACGAGCAGTACTTC. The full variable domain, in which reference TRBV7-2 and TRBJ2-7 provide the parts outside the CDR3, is GAGVSQSPSNKVTEKGKDVELRCDPISGHTALYWYRQSLGQGLEFLIYFQGNSAPDKSGLPSDRFSAERTGGSVSTLTIQRTQQEDSAVYLCASSASGQVTYEQYFGPGTRLTVT.

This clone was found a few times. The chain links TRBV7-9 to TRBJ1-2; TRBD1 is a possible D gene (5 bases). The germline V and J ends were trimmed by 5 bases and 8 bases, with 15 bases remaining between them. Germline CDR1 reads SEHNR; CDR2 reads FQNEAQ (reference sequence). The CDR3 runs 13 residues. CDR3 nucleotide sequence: TGTGCCAGCAGCGTCGGACACCAGACGGGCTACACCTTC. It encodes CASSVGHQTGYTF.

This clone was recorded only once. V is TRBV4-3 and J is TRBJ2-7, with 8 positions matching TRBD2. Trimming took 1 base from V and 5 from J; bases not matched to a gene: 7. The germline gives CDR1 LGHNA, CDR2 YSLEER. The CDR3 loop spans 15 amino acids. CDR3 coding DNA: TGCGCCAGCAGCCAAGTCCTCCGGGGGGGCCACGAGCAGTACTTC. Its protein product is CASSQVLRGGHEQYF.

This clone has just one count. Here the CDR3 DNA reads TGTGCCAGCAGCTTGTCGGGGGTAGGCAATCAGCCCCAGCATTTT. Translating gives CASSLSGVGNQPQHF. V usage is TRBV5-8 and J usage is TRBJ1-5, with D possibly being TRBD1 (5 bases). CDR1 and CDR2 from the germline V gene are SGHTS and YDEGEE. The germline V and J ends were trimmed by 1 base and 2 bases, with 10 bases remaining between them. This CDR3 has 15 amino acids.

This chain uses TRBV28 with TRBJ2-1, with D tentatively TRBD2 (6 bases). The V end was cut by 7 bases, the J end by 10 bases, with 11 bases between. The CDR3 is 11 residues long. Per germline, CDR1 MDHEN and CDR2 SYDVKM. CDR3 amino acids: CASTIGREQFF. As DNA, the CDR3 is TGTGCCAGCACCATAGGGAGGGAGCAGTTCTTC.

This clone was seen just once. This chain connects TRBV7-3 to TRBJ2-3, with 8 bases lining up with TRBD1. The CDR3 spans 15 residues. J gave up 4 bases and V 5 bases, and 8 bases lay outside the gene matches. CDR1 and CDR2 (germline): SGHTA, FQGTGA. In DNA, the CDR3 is TGTGCCAGCAGCCTTTCAGGGGGCGACGCAGATACGCAGTATTTT. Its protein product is CASSLSGGDADTQYF.

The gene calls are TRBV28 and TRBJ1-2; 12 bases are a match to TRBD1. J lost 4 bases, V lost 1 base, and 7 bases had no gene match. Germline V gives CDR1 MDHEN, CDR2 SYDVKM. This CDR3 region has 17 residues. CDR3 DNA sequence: TGTGCCAGCAGTTTATTGGTCGGGACAGGGGGCTCCTATGGCTACACCTTC. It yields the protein CASSLLVGTGGSYGYTF.

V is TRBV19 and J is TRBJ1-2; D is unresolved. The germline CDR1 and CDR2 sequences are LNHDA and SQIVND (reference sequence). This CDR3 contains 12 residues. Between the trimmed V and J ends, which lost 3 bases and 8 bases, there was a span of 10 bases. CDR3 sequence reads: CASSISSRGYTF. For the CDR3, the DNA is TGTGCCAGTAGTATTTCCTCGAGGGGCTACACCTTC.

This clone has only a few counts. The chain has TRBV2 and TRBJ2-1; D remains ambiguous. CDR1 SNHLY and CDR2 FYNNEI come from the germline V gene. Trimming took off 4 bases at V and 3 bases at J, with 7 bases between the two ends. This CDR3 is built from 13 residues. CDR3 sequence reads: CASSVWLYNEQFF. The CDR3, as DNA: TGTGCCAGCAGTGTATGGCTCTACAATGAGCAGTTCTTC.

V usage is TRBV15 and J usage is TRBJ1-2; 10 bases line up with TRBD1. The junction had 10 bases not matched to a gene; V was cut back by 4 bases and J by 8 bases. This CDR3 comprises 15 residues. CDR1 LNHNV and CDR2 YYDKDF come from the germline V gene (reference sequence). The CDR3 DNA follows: TGTGCCACCAGCACCGACACCGGGACAGGGGCGGGCTACACCTTC. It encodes CATSTDTGTGAGYTF.

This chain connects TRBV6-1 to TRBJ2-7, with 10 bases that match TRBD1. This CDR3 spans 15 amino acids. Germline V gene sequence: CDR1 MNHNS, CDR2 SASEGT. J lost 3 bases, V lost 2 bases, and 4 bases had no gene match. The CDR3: CASSERTGGYYEQYF. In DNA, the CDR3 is TGTGCCAGCAGTGAACGGACAGGGGGGTACTACGAGCAGTACTTC.